These 24 T cell receptor beta chains share one sample of origin, sequenced in a study of graft-versus-host responses after intestinal transplantation. Assay used: immunoSEQ multiplex PCR; TCRdb lists only in-frame clones, some missing. This table has some 90,000 clones, around nine tenths appearing once. Their antigens remain unidentified. This material consisted of unstimulated CD8+ T cells sorted from spleen or lymph node cells, taken before intestinal transplant. The receptors were gathered from a human donor who received an intestinal transplant.

V usage is TRBV2 and J usage is TRBJ2-5; D may be TRBD2 (7 bases). From germline, CDR1 is SNHLY and CDR2 FYNNEI. The CDR3 consists of 14 residues. The germline V and J ends were trimmed by 6 bases and 4 bases, with 15 bases remaining between them. CDR3 sequence reads: CASREGGRTETQYF. DNA of the CDR3: TGTGCCAGCAGAGAGGGGGGGCGCACAGAGACCCAGTACTTC.

The chain couples TRBV6-1 to TRBJ2-7; tentatively, D is TRBD1 (5 bases). Germline V gene lookup returns CDR1 MNHNS and CDR2 SASEGT. CDR3 size: 14 residues. The V and J ends lost 7 bases and 0 bases respectively, with 13 bases between them. CDR3 sequence (DNA): TGTGCCAGCACCTCAGTAGGGGCCTCCTACGAGCAGTACTTC. Its translation: CASTSVGASYEQYF.

This chain links TRBV15 with TRBJ2-3; D is perhaps TRBD2 (6 bases). This CDR3 is 14 amino acids long. CDR1 and CDR2 from the germline V gene are LNHNV and YYDKDF (reference sequence). The germline V and J ends were trimmed by 6 bases and 1 base, with 11 bases remaining between them. The CDR3 region is CATRTRWRTDTQYF. The CDR3 DNA sequence: TGTGCCACCAGGACTAGATGGCGCACAGATACGCAGTATTTT.

This clone was recorded once. The chain links TRBV5-4 to TRBJ2-7; D may be TRBD2 (6 bases). The V end was cut by 5 bases, the J end by 1 base, with 10 bases between. Germline lookup yields CDR1 SGHNT and CDR2 YYREEE (reference sequence). The CDR3 runs to 13 residues. The CDR3 DNA reads TGTGCCAGCAGTGATGGGACTTCCTACGAGCAGTACTTC. Translation gives CASSDGTSYEQYF.

This chain joins TRBV7-9 and TRBJ1-2; 8 positions match TRBD1. CDR1 is SEHNR and CDR2 is FQNEAQ in the germline V gene (reference sequence). CDR3 length equals 15 residues. The V segment lost 5 bases and the J segment 4 bases; nucleotides outside the gene matches: 9. CDR3 amino acids: CASSLPDRDFYGYTF. CDR3 DNA: TGTGCCAGCAGCCTTCCGGACAGGGATTTCTATGGCTACACCTTC.

The chain links TRBV4-1 to TRBJ2-1; TRBD1 or TRBD2 may be the D gene (5 bases each). The CDR3 has 16 residues. V lost 0 bases and J 6 bases, leaving 15 bases between the germline ends. In germline, CDR1 is MGHRA, CDR2 YSYEKL. As DNA, the CDR3 is TGCGCCAGCAGCCAAGAGCCTCGGGACGGAACCAATGAGCAGTTCTTC. Its translation is CASSQEPRDGTNEQFF.

The rearrangement links TRBV7-9 to TRBJ2-1; 11 nucleotides align to TRBD2. The CDR3 is 16 residues long. The J segment lost 7 bases and the V segment lost 2 bases, leaving 7 bases of the junction unmatched. Germline CDR1 and CDR2: SEHNR and FQNEAQ (reference sequence). CDR3 protein: CASSLSRSGRGNEQFF. The CDR3 DNA reads TGTGCCAGCAGCTTAAGTCGTAGCGGGAGGGGTAATGAGCAGTTCTTC.

V and J are TRBV7-9 and TRBJ1-1; D is unclear. The CDR3 length is 14 residues. V lost 5 bases, J lost 6 bases, and 16 bases lay in between. The germline V gene encodes CDR1 SEHNR and CDR2 FQNEAQ (reference sequence). CDR3 sequence reads: CASSPTPGLAEAFF. The CDR3 region has the DNA TGTGCCAGCAGCCCAACGCCCGGCTTGGCTGAAGCTTTCTTT.

The chain recombines TRBV5-1 with TRBJ1-3; unclear D gene. This CDR3 region has 15 residues. The germline V gene encodes CDR1 SGHRS and CDR2 YFSETQ. Trimming removed 0 bases at V and 8 bases at J, with 15 bases between. The CDR3 here is CASSLEVPNTDTIYF. DNA for the CDR3: TGCGCCAGCAGCTTGGAAGTCCCCAACACGGACACCATATATTTT.

This clone was picked up one time. The rearrangement joins TRBV11-3 to TRBJ2-5; 7 nucleotides match TRBD1. Germline assignment: CDR1 SGHNT and CDR2 YENEEA. This CDR3 is 15 amino acids long. V gave up 1 base and J gave up 5 bases; unmatched junction bases: 7. CDR3 sequence (DNA): TGTGCCAGCAGCTTAGGGGAACAGGGGCAGGAGACCCAGTACTTC. It yields the protein CASSLGEQGQETQYF.

J is TRBJ1-1 and V is TRBV11-3, with TRBD1 identical over 7 bases. The CDR3 spans 13 residues. Germline V gives CDR1 SGHNT, CDR2 YENEEA. Unmatched junction bases numbered 8, after V lost 5 bases and J lost 8 bases. The CDR3 region has the DNA TGTGCCAGCAGCCCACTTCAGGGGGGGGAAGCTTTCTTT. Residues: CASSPLQGGEAFF. Drawing the rest from reference TRBV11-3 and TRBJ1-1, the complete variable domain is EAGVVQSPRYKIIEKKQPVAFWCNPISGHNTLYWYLQNLGQGPELLIRYENEEAVDDSQLPKDRFSAERLKGVDSTLKIQPAELGDSAVYLCASSPLQGGEAFFGQGTRLTVV.

The V and J genes are TRBV6-5 and TRBJ2-3; 7 bases are a match to TRBD1. V was pared by 1 base and J by 2 bases, with 3 bases of the junction left unmatched. Germline values: CDR1 MNHEY, CDR2 SVGAGI. This CDR3 comprises 15 residues. CDR3: CASSYWGQNTDTQYF. The CDR3 DNA reads as TGTGCCAGCAGTTACTGGGGACAGAACACAGATACGCAGTATTTT.

The CDR3 DNA sequence: TGTGCCAGCAGTTTATCAGGGGCTGGAAACACCATATATTTT. Its translation: CASSLSGAGNTIYF. The chain recombines TRBV27 with TRBJ1-3, with D possibly matching TRBD1 (5 bases). The ends were cut back, 0 bases at V and 2 bases at J, with 5 bases in the middle. The CDR3 is 14 residues long. Germline lookup yields CDR1 MNHEY and CDR2 SMNVEV (reference sequence).

V gene TRBV6-5 combines with J gene TRBJ2-5; possible D gene TRBD2, 6 bases. The CDR3 extends over 15 amino acids. The V end lost 4 bases, the J end lost 5 bases, and 17 bases lay between the germline ends. Germline lookup yields CDR1 MNHEY and CDR2 SVGAGI. The CDR3 sequence is CASSSLAGPRETQYF. CDR3 sequence (DNA): TGTGCCAGCAGTTCCCTCGCGGGGCCGAGGGAGACCCAGTACTTC.

The J gene is TRBJ2-1, the V gene TRBV30, with D unresolved. Germline CDR1 reads GTSNPN; CDR2 reads SVGIG (reference sequence). The CDR3 sequence is 14 residues long. Between the trimmed V and J ends, which lost 1 base and 0 bases, there was a span of 7 bases. CDR3 sequence: CAWSGTSSYNEQFF. DNA of the CDR3: TGTGCCTGGAGTGGTACGAGCTCCTACAATGAGCAGTTCTTC.

The V call is TRBV4-2, the J call TRBJ2-7; 7 nucleotides agree with TRBD2. Germline V lookup: CDR1 LGHNA, CDR2 YNFKEQ. After removal of 1 base from V and 1 base from J, the junction contained 10 bases not matched to a gene. The CDR3 contains 17 residues. The CDR3 nucleotides read TGTGCCAGCAGCCAAGCCGCCGTGGGGGGGTCGTCCTACGAGCAGTACTTC. Translated: CASSQAAVGGSSYEQYF.

The V call is TRBV9, the J call TRBJ1-1, with a possible D match to TRBD1 (5 bases). Trimming took 3 bases from V and 2 from J, leaving 17 bases between them. This CDR3 region has 16 residues. Germline CDR1 is SGDLS and CDR2 is YYNGEE. The CDR3 is CASSGNPVGGNTEAFF. CDR3 DNA: TGTGCCAGCAGCGGAAATCCAGTTGGGGGAAACACTGAAGCTTTCTTT.

A word on this clone: A junction end diverges from the germline sequence, so it may reflect a read error. This chain uses TRBV19 with TRBJ1-1; D gene ambiguous. Per germline, CDR1 LNHDA and CDR2 SQIVND (reference sequence). The CDR3 loop spans 11 amino acids. Here the CDR3 DNA reads TGTGTCAGTAGAAGGAACACTGAAGCTTTCTTT. This codes for CVSRRNTEAFF.

The chain links TRBV9 to TRBJ2-1; 12 bases match TRBD1. V shed 3 bases and J 8 bases; nucleotides not matched to a gene: 6. The CDR3 has 15 residues. In germline, CDR1 is SGDLS, CDR2 YYNGEE. CDR3 nucleotide sequence: TGTGCCAGCAGCGCCGGGACAGGGGGCTTCGATGAGCAGTTCTTC. Amino acid sequence: CASSAGTGGFDEQFF.

The J gene is TRBJ2-2, the V gene TRBV6-5, with D unclear. The V and J ends lost 6 bases and 7 bases respectively, with 15 bases between them. This CDR3 is built from 14 residues. Germline V lookup: CDR1 MNHEY, CDR2 SVGAGI. CDR3 protein: CASSSELSFGELFF. CDR3 nucleotide sequence: TGTGCCAGCAGCAGCGAGCTAAGTTTCGGGGAGCTGTTTTTT.

This clone was picked up one time. The chain uses TRBV2 and TRBJ1-4; D is possibly TRBD1 (5 bases). The CDR3 contains 19 residues. V dropped 4 bases and J dropped 0 bases, with 21 bases sitting between them. Germline loops: CDR1 SNHLY, CDR2 FYNNEI. The CDR3 DNA reads TGTGCCAGCAGTGGGAGGGGTTCAGCGTTATATGCAACTAATGAAAAACTGTTTTTT. This sequence encodes CASSGRGSALYATNEKLFF. The full variable domain, its missing parts supplied by reference TRBV2 and TRBJ1-4, is EPEVTQTPSHQVTQMGQEVILRCVPISNHLYFYWYRQILGQKVEFLVSFYNNEISEKSEIFDDQFSVERPDGSNFTLKIRSTKLEDSAMYFCASSGRGSALYATNEKLFFGSGTQLSVL.

The chain has TRBV6-5 and TRBJ1-5, with D possibly being TRBD1 (6 bases). The CDR3 has 14 amino acids. Per germline, CDR1 MNHEY and CDR2 SVGAGI. With 2 bases removed from V and 6 bases from J, the gap between germline ends came to 11 bases. The CDR3 is CASSYRGSGQPQHF. In DNA form, the CDR3 reads TGTGCCAGCAGTTACAGGGGGAGCGGTCAGCCCCAGCATTTT.

The gene calls are TRBV6-1 and TRBJ1-5; TRBD1 is a possible D gene (5 bases). CDR1 and CDR2 (germline): MNHNS, SASEGT. The CDR3 is made up of 14 amino acids. Trimming shortened V by 4 bases and J by 1 base, and 8 bases separated the two germline ends. DNA for the CDR3: TGTGCCAGCAGTGCCAGGGTCAGCAATCAGCCCCAGCATTTT. It translates to CASSARVSNQPQHF.

The gene calls are TRBV9 and TRBJ2-1, with TRBD1 as a possible D gene (6 bases). The CDR3 sequence is 15 residues long. Between the trimmed V and J ends, which lost 4 bases and 4 bases, there was a span of 15 bases. From germline, CDR1 is SGDLS and CDR2 YYNGEE. CDR3 residues: CASSQRGLGYNEQFF. The CDR3 DNA follows: TGTGCCAGCAGCCAGAGGGGGTTGGGGTACAATGAGCAGTTCTTC.